This TCR beta chain came from a study of control samples from healthy donors and cancer patients. Method: immunoSEQ multiplex PCR; TCRdb's copy keeps in-frame clones and lacks some. The table includes 50,000 to 70,000 clones, 88% detected once. Sequenced material: blood. This receptor was identified in a man over 45 in good health.

The CDR3 nucleotides are TGTGCCAGCAGCTTGGACGGTGACGAGCAGTACTTC. This gives the protein CASSLDGDEQYF. This sequence joins TRBV3-1 (or the pseudogene TRBV3-2) and TRBJ2-7; no clear D. Trimming removed 5 bases from V and 5 bases from J, with 10 bases in between. Germline CDR1 LGHDT, CDR2 YNNKEL (reference sequence). The CDR3 runs 12 residues.